This T cell receptor beta chain was recorded in a study of blood T cell repertoires in COVID-19. Study at large: The origin of the acute and convalescent COVID-19 samples was the United States, Italy and Spain. PBMCs, B-cell-depleted T cells, or T cells provided the cDNA or gDNA that made up the material.

V gave up 0 bases and J gave up 9 bases, with 12 bases separating them. The CDR3 extends over 14 amino acids. Germline lookup yields CDR1 KGHSH and CDR2 LQKENI. Seattle's enrolled individuals joined amid active infection and were then monitored longitudinally. In the original analysis: Amplification of reference gene primers was used by the study to estimate nucleated cell counts. Assay used: immunoSEQ multiplex PCR; TCRdb lists only in-frame clones, some missing. The V and J calls and clone size are taken from that table; D and trimming were inferred from the DNA. Of some 140,000 clones in the sample, about 80% were seen once.

The clonotype was recovered from a woman aged 60 to 75 with COVID-19, enrolled during active disease. The sample was peripheral blood. The chain joins TRBV18 to TRBJ2-1; tentative D call: TRBD2 (6 bases). The CDR3 loop reads CASSPPDQGLEQFF. CDR3 sequence (DNA): TGTGCCAGCTCACCACCGGATCAGGGACTTGAGCAGTTCTTC.